This TCR beta chain appears in the sequencing data of a study of blood T cells in healthy people across ages. Study-level findings and limits: The unknown donor CMV status may have confounded expanded clonotype changes. Higher naive T cell percentage went strongly together with higher TCR beta diversity. TCR beta diversity per million T cells fell roughly linearly with age.

Then a second PCR, running roughly 6 to 11 cycles, was carried out with a sample-barcoded 5' primer and a J-beta primer mix. A 12-random-nucleotide template-switch adaptor tagged each cDNA molecule. Using its own MiXCR run on the 5' RACE reads, TCRdb lists one record per CDR3 protein. The table lists 1.2 million to 1.5 million distinct CDR3 sequences, roughly 64% of them singletons. Germline loops: CDR1 MNHEY, CDR2 SMNVEV (reference sequence). Trimming took 0 bases from V and 4 from J, leaving 12 bases between them. CDR3 length equals 15 residues. About this clonotype: No antigen is known for it.

The source is a man aged 18 to 29 in good health. The chain employs TRBV27 and TRBJ1-1; D remains unclear. The specimen was blood. The CDR3 sequence: CASSLSIPPSTEAFF. CDR3 bases: TGTGCCAGCAGTTTATCGATCCCCCCGAGCACTGAAGCTTTCTTT.